This T cell receptor beta chain stems from a study of T cell clonotyping in hematopoietic cell transplantation. Samples: about 28 days before transplant, then days 30, 100 and 180 after. This clone was observed a single time. Other DNA variants within this sample encode the same CDR3. This CDR3 spans 14 amino acids. Trimming took 0 bases from V and 4 from J; bases not matched to a gene: 3. Germline V gene sequence: CDR1 SGHRS, CDR2 YFSETQ. Method: immunoSEQ multiplex PCR; TCRdb's copy keeps in-frame clones and lacks some. The profile shows 4,600 or so clones, 77% of them singletons. This sequence joins TRBV5-1 and TRBJ2-5; 7 positions match TRBD1. The sequencing used peripheral blood mononuclear cells, collected 100 days after allogeneic stem cell transplant. The sequence came from a female patient aged 50-59 years who had an allogeneic stem cell transplant from an unrelated donor, so the T cells may come from the graft donor. Some clones in this sample may be carry-over from other donors' samples. This CDR3 reads CASSLARQGETQYF. DNA of the CDR3: TGCGCCAGCAGCTTGGCTCGACAGGGAGAGACCCAGTACTTC. The full variable domain, completed using reference TRBV5-1 and TRBJ2-5, is KAGVTQTPRYLIKTRGQQVTLSCSPISGHRSVSWYQQTPGQGLQFLFEYFSETQRNKGNFPGRFSGRQFSNSRSEMNVSTLELGDSALYLCASSLARQGETQYFGPGTRLLVL.